These 31 T cell receptor beta chains originate from one sample sequenced in a study of shared clonotypes between healthy human individuals. The protocol was immunoSEQ multiplex PCR, while the TCRdb copy is restricted to in-frame clones and leaves out a portion. The profile covers about 2.5 million clones, with 85% to 95% appearing a single time and approximately 0.4% taken by the ten largest. The specimen was naive CD4+ T cells from PBMCs. Subset of the sample: CD45RA+ positively selected. These receptors came from a man aged 18-30 years in good health. Some clones in this sample may be carry-over from other donors' samples.

The genes are TRBV30 and TRBJ1-5; D remains unclear. The CDR3 has 15 amino acids. In germline, CDR1 is GTSNPN, CDR2 SVGIG (reference sequence). The V gene lost 3 bases and the J gene lost 0 bases, with 12 bases spanning the gap. Here the CDR3 reads CAWRRTPYSNQPQHF. The CDR3 nucleotides are TGTGCCTGGAGGAGGACGCCGTATAGCAATCAGCCCCAGCATTTT.

A note on this clone: Other nucleotide sequences from this sample produce the same CDR3. This sequence joins TRBV6-5 and TRBJ2-5, with 11 bases fitting TRBD1. V lost 0 bases to trimming and J lost 1 base; unmatched junction nucleotides: 1. Germline V lookup: CDR1 MNHEY, CDR2 SVGAGI. This CDR3 comprises 16 residues. Written as DNA, the CDR3 is TGTGCCAGCAGTTACTCGGGGACAGGGGGCCAAGAGACCCAGTACTTC. Residues: CASSYSGTGGQETQYF.

The rearrangement links TRBV5-1 to TRBJ2-5; D unclear. Trimming pared 2 bases from V and 1 base from J, leaving 12 bases between. The CDR3 spans 15 residues. Per germline, CDR1 SGHRS and CDR2 YFSETQ. The CDR3 region has the DNA TGCGCCAGCAGCTTCGGTGACGGAGCCCAAGAGACCCAGTACTTC. Translating it yields CASSFGDGAQETQYF.

V usage is TRBV25-1 and J usage is TRBJ2-3; TRBD1 agrees at 11 bases. The germline gives CDR1 MGHDK, CDR2 SYGVNS. V lost 4 bases to trimming and J lost 6 bases; unmatched junction nucleotides: 9. The CDR3 covers 16 residues. DNA for the CDR3: TGTGCCAGCAGTGCCCGACCGGGACAGGGGGAGGATACGCAGTATTTT. Amino acid sequence: CASSARPGQGEDTQYF.

The rearrangement links TRBV2 to TRBJ1-5; TRBD1 might be the D (5 bases). CDR1 is SNHLY and CDR2 is FYNNEI in the germline V gene. The V end was cut by 6 bases, the J end by 6 bases, with 15 bases between. The CDR3 length is 14 residues. The CDR3 coding sequence is TGTGCCAGCAGCGGAGTCTCCAGGGTTCAGCCCCAGCATTTT. Residues: CASSGVSRVQPQHF.

The V call is TRBV7-2, the J call TRBJ2-7; 7 bases fit TRBD2. Germline V gives CDR1 SGHTA, CDR2 FQGNSA. This CDR3 comprises 15 residues. V gave up 3 bases and J gave up 5 bases; unmatched junction bases: 10. The CDR3 DNA reads as TGTGCCAGCAGCTTCCGTCCCGTCGCGGGAGACGAGCAGTACTTC. Amino acid sequence: CASSFRPVAGDEQYF.

V usage is TRBV19 and J usage is TRBJ2-4; D not resolved. The CDR3 is made up of 14 amino acids. Trimming pared 1 base from V and 9 bases from J, leaving 13 bases between. Germline V lookup: CDR1 LNHDA, CDR2 SQIVND (reference sequence). The CDR3 here is CASSIGTNSAIQYF. The CDR3 region has the DNA TGTGCCAGTAGTATAGGGACCAATTCGGCCATTCAGTACTTC. The whole variable domain, filled in from reference TRBV19 and TRBJ2-4, reads DGGITQSPKYLFRKEGQNVTLSCEQNLNHDAMYWYRQDPGQGLRLIYYSQIVNDFQKGDIAEGYSVSREKKESFPLTVTSAQKNPTAFYLCASSIGTNSAIQYFGAGTRLSVL.

This chain uses TRBV4-1 with TRBJ1-4; 7 nucleotides agree with TRBD1. CDR3 length: 12 amino acids. After removal of 5 bases from V and 13 bases from J, the junction contained 7 bases not matched to a gene. The germline gives CDR1 MGHRA, CDR2 YSYEKL. The CDR3 sequence: CASSGTAGRLFF. CDR3 DNA: TGCGCCAGCAGCGGGACAGCCGGTCGACTGTTTTTT.

This chain joins TRBV18 and TRBJ2-7; D is ambiguous. There are 14 residues in the CDR3. Per germline, CDR1 KGHSH and CDR2 LQKENI. Trimming left V 3 bases short and J 2 bases short, with 11 bases between. The CDR3 DNA sequence: TGTGCCAGCTCACCCCAGAAGGGCCCCTACGAGCAGTACTTC. Encoded protein: CASSPQKGPYEQYF.

The CDR3 sequence: CASSPPGGSLQYF. CDR3 coding DNA: TGTGCCAGCAGCCCCCCCGGAGGGAGTTTGCAGTACTTC. V usage is TRBV11-1 and J usage is TRBJ2-7; perhaps TRBD2 as D (6 bases). Trimming removed 5 bases at V and 9 bases at J, with 17 bases between. Germline-derived CDR1 and CDR2 are SGHAT and FQDESV (reference sequence). The CDR3 runs to 13 residues. Complete variable domain (other parts from reference TRBV11-1 and TRBJ2-7): EAEVAQSPRYKITEKSQAVAFWCDPISGHATLYWYRQILGQGPELLVQFQDESVVDDSQLPKDRFSAERLKGVDSTLKIQPAELGDSAMYLCASSPPGGSLQYFGPGTRLTVT.

The rearrangement links TRBV19 to TRBJ2-7; TRBD2 is a possible D gene (5 bases). V was pared by 9 bases and J by 5 bases, with 14 bases between. The CDR3 runs to 12 residues. The V gene's germline CDR1 is LNHDA and CDR2 SQIVND (reference sequence). CDR3 sequence (DNA): TGTGCCAGCGGGATTGCCGGGGACGAGCAGTACTTC. It encodes CASGIAGDEQYF.

Concerning this clone: Other nucleotide sequences from this sample produce the same CDR3. The rearrangement uses TRBV7-9 and TRBJ2-3; D is tentatively TRBD1 or TRBD2 (6 bases each). The CDR3 totals 14 residues. V lost 1 base and J 2 bases, leaving 7 bases between the germline ends. CDR1 is SEHNR and CDR2 is FQNEAQ in the germline V gene (reference sequence). CDR3 protein: CASSLGGATDTQYF. For the CDR3, the DNA is TGTGCCAGCAGCTTAGGGGGGGCCACAGATACGCAGTATTTT.

The chain has TRBV7-2 and TRBJ2-7; tentative D call: TRBD2 (6 bases). This CDR3 region has 13 residues. CDR1 is SGHTA, CDR2 FQGNSA, per germline. Trimming took off 5 bases at V and 7 bases at J, with 15 bases between the two ends. This CDR3 reads CASSPRPGGEQYF. CDR3 nucleotides: TGTGCCAGCAGCCCCAGACCCGGAGGGGAGCAGTACTTC.

CDR3: CASRTGTNIQYF. DNA of the CDR3: TGTGCCAGCCGGACAGGGACAAACATTCAGTACTTC. The chain recombines TRBV6-5 with TRBJ2-4, with 8 bases aligning to TRBD1. Per the germline V gene, CDR1 is MNHEY and CDR2 is SVGAGI. Unmatched junction bases numbered 3, after V lost 8 bases and J lost 6 bases. The CDR3 totals 12 residues.

This rearrangement joins TRBV9 to TRBJ2-3; D gene ambiguous. Between the trimmed V and J ends, which lost 6 bases and 0 bases, there was a span of 11 bases. The CDR3 sequence is 14 residues long. The V gene's germline CDR1 is SGDLS and CDR2 YYNGEE. CDR3 in DNA: TGTGCCAGCAAGCCGCTACCTAGCACAGATACGCAGTATTTT. The encoded protein is CASKPLPSTDTQYF.

This clone was counted between two and nine times. Other DNA sequences in the same sample also yield this CDR3. The chain recombines TRBV18 with TRBJ1-2, with a possible D match to TRBD1 (5 bases). Germline assignment: CDR1 KGHSH and CDR2 LQKENI. The CDR3 extends over 13 amino acids. V was cut by 1 base and J by 2 bases, with 5 bases left in between. Written as DNA, the CDR3 is TGTGCCAGCTCACCACAGGGGAACTATGGCTACACCTTC. It specifies CASSPQGNYGYTF.

The CDR3 DNA sequence: TGTGCCAGCAGCTCTTTTAGGACAGGGGAAGGCTCCTACGAGCAGTACTTC. Its translation is CASSSFRTGEGSYEQYF. V and J are TRBV11-1 and TRBJ2-7; the match to TRBD1 covers 9 bases. The CDR3 contains 17 residues. CDR1 and CDR2 (germline): SGHAT, FQDESV (reference sequence). Losses at the gene ends were 4 bases for V and 0 bases for J; bases not matched to a gene: 10.

This clone was counted once. The J gene is TRBJ1-6, the V gene TRBV30, with D perhaps matching TRBD1 (6 bases). CDR1 GTSNPN and CDR2 SVGIG come from the germline V gene (reference sequence). V lost 4 bases and J 5 bases, leaving 9 bases between the germline ends. The CDR3 contains 13 residues. The CDR3 protein is CAWTGANNSPLHF. In DNA, the CDR3 is TGTGCCTGGACAGGGGCGAATAATTCACCCCTCCACTTT.

The chain uses TRBV28 and TRBJ2-5; 10 bases are shared with TRBD1. The CDR3 runs to 14 residues. CDR1 is MDHEN and CDR2 is SYDVKM in the germline V gene. V was pared by 7 bases and J by 5 bases, with 7 bases of the junction left unmatched. The CDR3 is CASTTDRGSETQYF. DNA for the CDR3: TGTGCCAGCACCACGGACAGGGGGTCTGAGACCCAGTACTTC.

The chain combines TRBV7-2 with TRBJ2-5, with 13 bases matching TRBD2. The CDR3 is 17 residues long. V gave up 5 bases and J gave up 1 base; unmatched junction bases: 7. Germline V lookup: CDR1 SGHTA, CDR2 FQGNSA. The CDR3, as DNA: TGTGCCAGCAGCACTAGGGGGACTAGCGGGGCCCAAGAGACCCAGTACTTC. It translates to CASSTRGTSGAQETQYF.

This chain joins TRBV28 and TRBJ2-7; tentative D call: TRBD2 (6 bases). The CDR3 extends over 14 amino acids. In germline, CDR1 is MDHEN, CDR2 SYDVKM. V lost 8 bases to trimming and J lost 0 bases, with 14 bases between them. The CDR3 here is CASLRASDSYEQYF. The DNA for the CDR3 is TGTGCCAGCCTAAGGGCTAGCGACTCCTACGAGCAGTACTTC.

This rearrangement joins TRBV5-4 to TRBJ2-1; D unclear. Germline V gene lookup returns CDR1 SGHNT and CDR2 YYREEE (reference sequence). CDR3 length: 11 residues. Trimming took off 1 base at V and 5 bases at J, with 1 base between the two ends. The CDR3 loop is CASSLNNEQFF. The CDR3 DNA reads TGTGCCAGCAGCTTGAACAATGAGCAGTTCTTC.

Regarding this clone: The same CDR3 arises from other DNA sequences in this sample as well. V gene TRBV9 combines with J gene TRBJ1-4; D possibly corresponds to TRBD1 (5 bases). Looked up from germline, CDR1 is SGDLS and CDR2 is YYNGEE. Deletions cut 0 bases from V and 8 bases from J, with 5 bases between. The CDR3 runs 12 residues. Here the CDR3 DNA reads TGTGCCAGCAGCGTAGAGGGGGAAAAACTGTTTTTT. Translated: CASSVEGEKLFF.

This clone was counted a single time. V is TRBV7-8 and J is TRBJ2-7; 7 positions match TRBD2. Germline loops: CDR1 SGHVS, CDR2 FQNEAQ. The CDR3 runs to 15 residues. The V gene end was trimmed by 2 bases and the J gene end by 0 bases; junction bases not matched to a gene: 4. CDR3 bases: TGTGCCAGCAGCTTATGGGGCGGGAGCTCCTACGAGCAGTACTTC. Translating gives CASSLWGGSSYEQYF.

This chain links TRBV25-1 with TRBJ2-1; TRBD2 agrees at 13 bases. CDR3 length equals 15 residues. Germline-derived CDR1 and CDR2 are MGHDK and SYGVNS. V shed 5 bases and J 10 bases; nucleotides not matched to a gene: 8. The DNA for the CDR3 is TGTGCCAGCAGTCTGACTAGCGGGAGGTACCGCGAGCAGTTCTTC. It translates to CASSLTSGRYREQFF. The whole variable domain, filled in from reference TRBV25-1 and TRBJ2-1, reads EADIYQTPRYLVIGTGKKITLECSQTMGHDKMYWYQQDPGMELHLIHYSYGVNSTEKGDLSSESTVSRIRTEHFPLTLESARPSHTSQYLCASSLTSGRYREQFFGPGTRLTVL.

The rearrangement links TRBV28 to TRBJ2-1; D might be TRBD2 (7 bases). Trimming stripped 4 bases from V and 0 bases from J, with 31 bases between. The CDR3 extends over 22 amino acids. Germline V gives CDR1 MDHEN, CDR2 SYDVKM. The CDR3 is CASSSRRGAGRGLRSSYNEQFF. In DNA, the CDR3 is TGTGCCAGCAGTTCTCGACGGGGGGCAGGACGGGGCCTGAGGAGCTCCTACAATGAGCAGTTCTTC. Full variable domain (rest looked up from reference TRBV28 and TRBJ2-1): DVKVTQSSRYLVKRTGEKVFLECVQDMDHENMFWYRQDPGLGLRLIYFSYDVKMKEKGDIPEGYSVSREKKERFSLILESASTNQTSMYLCASSSRRGAGRGLRSSYNEQFFGPGTRLTVL.

The DNA of the CDR3 is TGTGCCTGGAGCAAACCCGGAGCAGGGACCGGGGAGCTGTTTTTT. As protein: CAWSKPGAGTGELFF. The chain recombines TRBV30 with TRBJ2-2; a possible D gene is TRBD1 (5 bases). V lost 3 bases to trimming and J lost 5 bases, with 16 bases between them. The length of the CDR3 is 15 residues. Per germline, CDR1 GTSNPN and CDR2 SVGIG (reference sequence).

Worth noting for this clone: Other DNA variants within this sample encode the same CDR3. This rearrangement joins TRBV5-1 to TRBJ2-5; the match to TRBD2 covers 7 bases. The CDR3 covers 13 residues. J gave up 4 bases and V 1 base, and 1 base lay outside the gene matches. Looked up from germline, CDR1 is SGHRS and CDR2 is YFSETQ. CDR3 region: CASSLPGGETQYF. DNA of the CDR3: TGCGCCAGCAGCTTGCCGGGAGGAGAGACCCAGTACTTC.

This chain joins TRBV2 and TRBJ1-3; 7 bases agree with TRBD1. Germline loops: CDR1 SNHLY, CDR2 FYNNEI. V lost 6 bases, J lost 4 bases, and 9 bases stayed unmatched. CDR3 length equals 15 residues. CDR3 amino acids: CASRADRVAGNTIYF. CDR3 sequence (DNA): TGTGCCAGCAGAGCCGACAGGGTGGCCGGAAACACCATATATTTT.

As regards this clone: The sample has other DNA sequences that encode this CDR3 too. The chain joins TRBV7-2 to TRBJ2-3, with a tentative D call TRBD1 (5 bases). The CDR3 loop spans 13 amino acids. CDR1 and CDR2 (germline): SGHTA, FQGNSA. V shed 4 bases and J shed 2 bases, with 7 bases lying between them. In DNA, the CDR3 is TGTGCCAGCAGCTCCAGGGTCACAGATACGCAGTATTTT. Translating it yields CASSSRVTDTQYF.

This chain links TRBV5-1 with TRBJ2-3; 10 nucleotides align to TRBD2. Germline lookup yields CDR1 SGHRS and CDR2 YFSETQ. The CDR3 is made up of 16 amino acids. With V trimmed by 4 bases and J by 4 bases, 9 bases remained unmatched. The CDR3 reads CASSPGTSESADTQYF. The CDR3 DNA reads TGCGCCAGCAGCCCGGGGACTAGCGAGTCGGCAGATACGCAGTATTTT. Looking up the rest from reference TRBV5-1 and TRBJ2-3 gives the full variable domain: KAGVTQTPRYLIKTRGQQVTLSCSPISGHRSVSWYQQTPGQGLQFLFEYFSETQRNKGNFPGRFSGRQFSNSRSEMNVSTLELGDSALYLCASSPGTSESADTQYFGPGTRLTVL.